This T cell receptor (beta chain) derives from a study of blood T cell repertoires in COVID-19. Germline loops: CDR1 SNHLY, CDR2 FYNNEI. The CDR3 spans 13 residues. Trimming pared 6 bases from V and 5 bases from J, leaving 12 bases between. Notes on this clone: The sample carries other DNA sequences with the same CDR3.

TCRdb's copy holds only in-frame clones and misses some; the assay was immunoSEQ multiplex PCR. The sample consists of 230,000 or so clones, about 79% of them appearing once. The sequencing input was peripheral blood. The clonotype originates from a woman in her 40s who had recovered from COVID-19. This sequence joins TRBV2 and TRBJ2-3; a weak D match, TRBD1 (7 bases). The CDR3 DNA reads TGTGCCAGCAGCGACCAGGGGGGAGATACGCAGTATTTT. Its protein product is CASSDQGGDTQYF.